This T cell receptor (beta chain) was identified in a study of early T cells in non-severe SARS-CoV-2 infection. About the research overall: Sequencing of unsorted whole blood was done on bulk RNA, leaving chains unpaired.

Study results and limitations: Anti-spike CD8 specificities were favored by VDJdb matching, whose results missed private and CD4 specificities.

This clonotype was seen repeatedly, ten times or more. Its cognate antigen is unknown. Unique molecular identifier tags were affixed to discrete cDNA molecules. TCRdb itself ran the 5' RACE reads through MiXCR, one entry per CDR3 protein. The sample includes around 49,000 distinct CDR3 sequences, about 4.2% of them seen just once. The germline V gene has CDR1 DFQATT and CDR2 SNEGSKA (reference sequence). This CDR3 contains 16 residues. Trimming stripped 6 bases from V and 6 bases from J, with 21 bases between. The specimen sequenced was whole blood. The chain is built from TRBV20-1 and TRBJ1-6; perhaps TRBD1 as D (6 bases). The TCR originated in an adult who was a healthcare worker with PCR-confirmed SARS-CoV-2 infection or an uninfected control (not recorded which). The CDR3 region is CSASGGATSSNSPLHF. CDR3 DNA: TGCAGTGCGTCCGGGGGGGCCACTTCATCTAATTCACCCCTCCACTTT.